This T cell receptor (beta chain) was recorded in a study of CD8+ T cells in alopecia areata. Study overall: Patients in the study were on tofacitinib for 6 to 18 months, then off it for 6 months.

A word on this clone: Its target is not known.

Using a FACSAria, the CD4+ and CD8+ T cells were sorted from the PBMCs. Study-level points and caveats: Patients shared TCRs less clearly than mice did, possibly for HLA-related reasons.

Extraction and reverse transcription of RNA yielded cDNA as the sequencing template. The repertoire was sequenced with immunoSEQ multiplex PCR; TCRdb's copy has only in-frame clones and lacks some. This table holds 120,000 to 150,000 clones, around 47% found once. Germline values: CDR1 MGHRA, CDR2 YSYEKL. Between the trimmed V and J ends, which lost 4 bases and 6 bases, there was a span of 8 bases. CDR3 length: 12 residues. The receptor was derived from a human donor with alopecia areata. Source material: CD4+ T cells sorted from blood. The chain combines TRBV4-1 with TRBJ2-3; D gene unclear. As DNA, the CDR3 is TGCGCCAGCAGCCTCACCAGGGATACGCAGTATTTT. Translation gives CASSLTRDTQYF.